This entry describes one T cell receptor (beta chain). Its antigen is unidentified. The data were obtained in a study of naive and memory T cell subsets. Study findings and constraints: Diversity fell and Gini index rose from naive through CM, EM, EMRA.

The beta constant-region primer was an equimolar mix of two oligonucleotides covering TRBC1 and TRBC2. In TCRdb, the UMI-ligation and nested PCR reads were re-called with MiXCR into one record per CDR3 protein. The repertoire consists of 140,000 to 150,000 distinct CDR3 sequences, with approximately 15% occurring once and the leading ten covering about 0.14%. CDR3 length equals 15 residues. The V gene's germline CDR1 is SQVTM and CDR2 ANQGSEA. Losses at the gene ends were 8 bases for V and 0 bases for J; bases not matched to a gene: 13. This clonotype was obtained from a human donor in good health. The sample taken for sequencing was naive CD4+ T cells from blood. V is TRBV29-1 and J is TRBJ2-7; TRBD1 matches at 7 bases. The CDR3 DNA sequence: TGCAGCATAAGGGGCTTGGACAGGCACTCCTACGAGCAGTACTTC. Amino acids: CSIRGLDRHSYEQYF.